This entry lists 19 T cell receptor beta chains sequenced from one sample in a study of T cell responses to AZD1222 COVID-19 vaccine. The assay was immunoSEQ multiplex PCR, and TCRdb's table has in-frame clones only and misses some. Among some 140,000 clones, roughly nine tenths were seen once, and the ten largest hold 1.6%. Material: peripheral blood, obtained on day 0 of AZD1222 vaccination. These receptors all come from an adult in good health.

This sequence joins TRBV6-2 or TRBV6-3 and TRBJ2-4, with D maybe TRBD2 (6 bases). V lost 1 base to trimming and J lost 2 bases, with 12 bases between them. Germline lookup yields CDR1 MNHEY and CDR2 SVGEGT. The CDR3 is made up of 16 amino acids. CDR3 in amino acids: CASSYWGGEPKNIQYF. Written as DNA, the CDR3 is TGTGCCAGCAGTTACTGGGGCGGGGAACCCAAAAACATTCAGTACTTC.

The rearrangement joins TRBV7-8 to TRBJ2-7; 8 bases match TRBD2. The junction had 15 bases not matched to a gene; V was cut back by 4 bases and J by 4 bases. Germline V lookup: CDR1 SGHVS, CDR2 FQNEAQ. This CDR3 spans 17 amino acids. CDR3 sequence (DNA): TGTGCCAGCAGCTCAGCCACGCGGGGGGAAGTGGGTTACGAGCAGTACTTC. Its protein is CASSSATRGEVGYEQYF.

V usage is TRBV5-4 and J usage is TRBJ2-7; 8 bases match TRBD2. The V and J ends lost 4 bases and 3 bases, in that order; junction bases with no gene match: 12. Germline-derived CDR1 and CDR2 are SGHNT and YYREEE (reference sequence). The CDR3 is 16 residues long. The CDR3 DNA follows: TGTGCCAGCAGCCCCGCAGCGGGAGTAGGAATCTACGAGCAGTACTTC. Residues: CASSPAAGVGIYEQYF.

The chain carries TRBV18 and TRBJ2-5, with unresolved D. The CDR3 is 16 residues long. Trimming stripped 3 bases from V and 2 bases from J, with 16 bases between. The germline CDR1 and CDR2 sequences are KGHSH and LQKENI. In DNA form, the CDR3 reads TGTGCCAGCTCACCTGGGCAAGGACGAAAACAAGAGACCCAGTACTTC. It specifies CASSPGQGRKQETQYF. The full variable domain, its missing parts supplied by reference TRBV18 and TRBJ2-5, is NAGVMQNPRHLVRRRGQEARLRCSPMKGHSHVYWYRQLPEEGLKFMVYLQKENIIDESGMPKERFSAEFPKEGPSILRIQQVVRGDSAAYFCASSPGQGRKQETQYFGPGTRLLVL.

This clone was seen a handful of times. The rearrangement links TRBV2 to TRBJ1-2; TRBD1 agrees at 9 bases. Germline V gene data show CDR1 as SNHLY and CDR2 as FYNNEI. The CDR3 covers 14 residues. Trimming took 4 bases from V and 5 from J; bases not matched to a gene: 5. The CDR3 loop reads CASSGGQGGYGYTF. The CDR3, as DNA: TGTGCCAGCAGTGGGGGACAGGGAGGGTATGGCTACACCTTC. Full variable domain (missing parts from reference TRBV2 and TRBJ1-2): EPEVTQTPSHQVTQMGQEVILRCVPISNHLYFYWYRQILGQKVEFLVSFYNNEISEKSEIFDDQFSVERPDGSNFTLKIRSTKLEDSAMYFCASSGGQGGYGYTFGSGTRLTVV.

This clone was counted once. The V gene is TRBV2, the J gene TRBJ1-2; weak D call: TRBD1 (6 bases). The V end was cut by 1 base, the J end by 8 bases, with 14 bases between. This CDR3 has 14 amino acids. Per germline, CDR1 SNHLY and CDR2 FYNNEI. CDR3 DNA sequence: TGTGCCAGCAGTGAAGAGAGGGGGGTCAGGGGCTACACCTTC. Protein product: CASSEERGVRGYTF.

This chain joins TRBV2 and TRBJ1-1; 7 positions agree with TRBD1. CDR1 is SNHLY and CDR2 is FYNNEI in the germline V gene. V shed 7 bases and J 1 base; nucleotides not matched to a gene: 9. The CDR3 extends over 15 amino acids. The DNA of the CDR3 is TGTGCCAGCACCCCCCCAGGGGGGGGGAACACTGAAGCTTTCTTT. Residues: CASTPPGGGNTEAFF.

The V and J genes are TRBV5-6 and TRBJ1-2; D unresolved. This CDR3 contains 15 residues. Trimming left V 4 bases short and J 4 bases short, with 17 bases between. The germline gives CDR1 SGHDT, CDR2 YYEEEE. The CDR3 region is CASSPAAGVSYGYTF. DNA for the CDR3: TGTGCCAGCAGCCCGGCGGCGGGCGTTAGCTATGGCTACACCTTC.

This chain connects TRBV30 to TRBJ2-7; 12 bases are a match to TRBD2. The J call may be faulty, since TRBJ2-1 better matches the DNA end. CDR1 and CDR2 (germline): GTSNPN, SVGIG (reference sequence). The CDR3 has 20 amino acids. The CDR3 nucleotides are TGTGCCTGGACCGCCCGTAGACTAGCGGGGGAGGACGATTACTACAATGAGCAGTTCTTC. Residues: CAWTARRLAGEDDYYNEQFF.

The V gene is TRBV18, the J gene TRBJ2-1; 8 nucleotides align to TRBD2. The CDR3 is made up of 17 amino acids. The germline V gene has CDR1 KGHSH and CDR2 LQKENI. V lost 0 bases to trimming and J lost 4 bases; unmatched junction nucleotides: 8. The CDR3 DNA is TGTGCCAGCTCACCACCGGAAGCGGGGGCCCCTTACAATGAGCAGTTCTTC. This gives the protein CASSPPEAGAPYNEQFF.

CDR3 loop: CASSRRLAGVFSNEQFF. CDR3 sequence (DNA): TGTGCCAGCAGCCGGAGACTAGCGGGAGTTTTTTCCAATGAGCAGTTCTTC. V is TRBV3-1 (or the pseudogene TRBV3-2) and J is TRBJ2-1; 12 bases are shared with TRBD2. CDR1 is LGHDT, CDR2 YNNKEL, per germline (reference sequence). CDR3 length equals 17 residues. V lost 4 bases, J lost 6 bases, and 10 bases stayed unmatched.

The CDR3 coding sequence is TGTGCCAGCGGGGGGGACGAGCAGTTCTTC. It codes for CASGGDEQFF. The chain carries TRBV25-1 and TRBJ2-1; 7 bases fit TRBD2. CDR1 is MGHDK and CDR2 is SYGVNS in the germline V gene. The length of the CDR3 is 10 residues. The junction had 2 bases not matched to a gene; V was cut back by 8 bases and J by 10 bases.

The V call is TRBV4-2, the J call TRBJ2-3, with 10 bases matching TRBD2. Germline-derived CDR1 and CDR2 are LGHNA and YNFKEQ. The J segment lost 2 bases and the V segment lost 3 bases, leaving 2 bases of the junction unmatched. CDR3 length: 15 residues. The chain's CDR3 is CASSHGTSATDTQYF. The CDR3 DNA sequence: TGTGCCAGCAGCCATGGGACTAGCGCCACAGATACGCAGTATTTT.

V is TRBV19 and J is TRBJ2-3; 7 bases agree with TRBD1. The CDR3 runs to 15 residues. Losses at the gene ends were 3 bases for V and 3 bases for J; bases not matched to a gene: 6. Germline V gives CDR1 LNHDA, CDR2 SQIVND (reference sequence). The CDR3 protein is CASSIERTGTDTQYF. CDR3 coding DNA: TGTGCCAGTAGTATCGAAAGGACAGGAACAGATACGCAGTATTTT.

The chain employs TRBV3-1 (or the pseudogene TRBV3-2) and TRBJ2-3, with D perhaps matching TRBD2 (6 bases). The CDR3 has 15 residues. Germline V CDR1 and CDR2: LGHDT, YNNKEL (reference sequence). Trimming cost V 4 bases and J 1 base, with 12 bases left between them. The CDR3 reads CASSPPPSGTDTQYF. CDR3 coding DNA: TGTGCCAGCAGCCCCCCCCCTAGCGGCACAGATACGCAGTATTTT.

This sequence joins TRBV5-5 and TRBJ2-7, with no clear D. V was pared by 0 bases and J by 2 bases, with 0 bases between. CDR1 SGHKS and CDR2 YYEKEE come from the germline V gene (reference sequence). This CDR3 comprises 11 residues. The CDR3 here is CASSLAYEQYF. CDR3 nucleotides: TGTGCCAGCAGCTTGGCCTACGAGCAGTACTTC.

V usage is TRBV6-5 and J usage is TRBJ1-4; D may be TRBD1 (6 bases). Trimming stripped 6 bases from V and 4 bases from J, with 15 bases between. Germline CDR1 is MNHEY and CDR2 is SVGAGI. The CDR3 contains 15 residues. The CDR3 DNA reads TGTGCCAGCAGACAGGGTGGCACGAGTAATGAAAAACTGTTTTTT. Translation gives CASRQGGTSNEKLFF.

This clone was observed once. The V call is TRBV7-9, the J call TRBJ1-1; a possible D gene is TRBD1 (5 bases). In germline, CDR1 is SEHNR, CDR2 FQNEAQ (reference sequence). There are 19 residues in the CDR3. The V end lost 4 bases, the J end lost 0 bases, and 24 bases lay between the germline ends. In DNA, the CDR3 is TGTGCCAGCAGCTCAGGAGGTTATGGCGGGGGGAAATTGAACACTGAAGCTTTCTTT. Its translation is CASSSGGYGGGKLNTEAFF.

The chain employs TRBV6-5 and TRBJ2-3, with 7 bases that match TRBD1. Looked up from germline, CDR1 is MNHEY and CDR2 is SVGAGI. This CDR3 is built from 15 residues. V shed 0 bases and J 9 bases; nucleotides not matched to a gene: 9. Written as DNA, the CDR3 is TGTGCCAGCAGTTACTCGAGAGGGGGCCCAGGGACGCAGTATTTT. This translates into CASSYSRGGPGTQYF.